This TCR beta chain was observed in a study of T cell responses to AZD1222 COVID-19 vaccine. Notes on the study in general: Spike-wide vaccine-associated CD4 TCRs dominated at 160-218 and 743-854.

This clone appeared many times. Its antigen is not known. The data were produced by immunoSEQ multiplex PCR, yet TCRdb's version contains in-frame clones alone and is incomplete. Among about 97,000 clones listed, more than 70% were seen once. The receptor's source is an adult in good health. Sequenced material: peripheral blood, taken on day 0 of AZD1222 vaccination.

In nucleotides, the CDR3 is TGTGCCAGCCACATTACAGGTTTAACCGGGGAGCTGTTTTTT. Its translation is CASHITGLTGELFF. This chain joins TRBV27 and TRBJ2-2, with a tentative D call TRBD1 (5 bases). CDR1 is MNHEY and CDR2 is SMNVEV in the germline V gene (reference sequence). The germline V and J ends were trimmed by 8 bases and 5 bases, with 15 bases remaining between them. The CDR3 runs to 14 residues.